This passage covers 16 T cell receptor beta chains from one sample sequenced in a study of post-analysis software for immune sequencing data. Tagging with unique molecular identifiers was a feature of the TCR beta cDNA libraries. TCRdb ran MiXCR on the PCR reads and lists one entry per CDR3 protein. Among approximately 730,000 distinct CDR3 sequences listed, 40% to 55% were seen once. Regarding the study as a whole: Comparison of patients with controls showed about 5 TRBV segments more frequent in patients, TRBV5-6, TRBV5-1 and TRBV20-1 among them.

These TCRs' antigens remain unknown. Sequenced: blood. All receptors come from a girl aged 5-17 years with multiple sclerosis.

This rearrangement joins TRBV20-1 to TRBJ1-2, with 7 bases matching TRBD1. The trim removed 5 bases at V and 2 bases at J, leaving 8 bases unmatched. Germline CDR1 reads DFQATT; CDR2 reads SNEGSKA (reference sequence). The CDR3 is 14 amino acids. CDR3: CSAQGVTENYGYTF. DNA of the CDR3: TGCAGTGCTCAGGGGGTGACAGAGAACTATGGCTACACCTTC.

This clonotype is a singleton in its sample. The gene calls are TRBV7-6 and TRBJ2-4; TRBD2 matches at 7 bases. The last part of the DNA fits TRBJ2-7 better; the J call may be wrong. Germline V lookup: CDR1 SGHVS, CDR2 FNYEAQ. There are 16 residues in the CDR3. In DNA form, the CDR3 reads TGTGCCAGCACCCCCCTGCGGGCTAGCGGCTCCTACGAGCAGTACTTC. Its translation is CASTPLRASGSYEQYF.

This chain joins TRBV7-2 and TRBJ2-1, with D perhaps TRBD1 (6 bases). Per germline, CDR1 SGHTA and CDR2 FQGNSA. V was pared by 4 bases and J by 8 bases, with 12 bases between. This CDR3 is built from 13 residues. CDR3 nucleotides: TGTGCCAGCAGCTCGCAACAGGGATATGAGCAGTTCTTC. Encoded protein: CASSSQQGYEQFF.

The chain combines TRBV7-2 with TRBJ2-7; D possibly uses TRBD1 or TRBD2 (5 bases each). The assigned J gene may be wrong: the sequence end matches TRBJ2-5 better. CDR1 and CDR2 (germline): SGHTA, FQGNSA. This CDR3 is built from 15 residues. The CDR3 bases are TGTGCCAGCAGCTTAGGGTCGGGAATGAGGGGGACCCAGTACTTC. This codes for CASSLGSGMRGTQYF.

Note on this clonotype: At one of its ends the junction is not consistent with the germline gene, which may arise from a read error. The chain combines TRBV29-1 with TRBJ2-1, with TRBD2 identical over 8 bases. The CDR3 consists of 15 residues. From germline, CDR1 is SQVTM and CDR2 ANQGSEA. The CDR3 region has the DNA TGCAACGTTGAAGGGGCTAGCGGGTACTACAATGAGCAGTTCTTC. This gives the protein CNVEGASGYYNEQFF.

The chain joins TRBV12-3 or TRBV12-4 to TRBJ2-1; D possibly matches TRBD1 or TRBD2 (5 bases each). CDR3 length: 21 residues. V lost 6 bases, J lost 0 bases, and 30 bases lay in between. DNA of the CDR3: TGTGCCAGCAGCCCGAGGGTCCGGAGGAGCGACCGCAGGGACTCCTACAATGAGCAGTTCTTC. It yields the protein CASSPRVRRSDRRDSYNEQFF.

The CDR3 DNA reads TGTGCCAGCAGCCTGACGGGACTAGTGAGGCAAGAGACCCAGTACTTC. Translating gives CASSLTGLVRQETQYF. The rearrangement links TRBV12-3 or TRBV12-4 to TRBJ2-5; 8 bases align to TRBD2. The CDR3 is 16 residues long. The V segment lost 6 bases and the J segment 2 bases; nucleotides outside the gene matches: 11.

The chain couples TRBV30 to TRBJ2-1, with 7 bases that match TRBD1. The CDR3 is 14 amino acids. Trimming took 7 bases from V and 2 from J; bases not matched to a gene: 8. The germline V gene encodes CDR1 GTSNPN and CDR2 SVGIG (reference sequence). CDR3 coding DNA: TGTGCCTTAGGGGGACAGACCCCCTACAATGAGCAGTTCTTC. Amino acids: CALGGQTPYNEQFF.

V and J are TRBV7-2 and TRBJ1-2; no clear D. The ends were cut back, 2 bases at V and 1 base at J, with 5 bases in the middle. CDR1 is SGHTA, CDR2 FQGNSA, per germline. CDR3 length equals 13 residues. Here the CDR3 DNA reads TGTGCCAGCAGCTTAAACCTTAACTATGGCTACACCTTC. Amino acid sequence: CASSLNLNYGYTF.

The genes are TRBV5-5 and TRBJ2-1; D is perhaps TRBD2 (6 bases). Germline V gene lookup returns CDR1 SGHKS and CDR2 YYEKEE (reference sequence). Trimming removed 3 bases from V and 8 bases from J, with 18 bases in between. The CDR3 is 15 residues long. DNA of the CDR3: TGTGCCAGCAGCTACCTAGCCCGAACGGGGGATGAGCAGTTCTTC. Translated, it gives CASSYLARTGDEQFF.

V gene TRBV7-2 combines with J gene TRBJ2-7, with TRBD1 matching over 10 bases. V lost 5 bases to trimming and J lost 6 bases; unmatched junction nucleotides: 4. In germline, CDR1 is SGHTA, CDR2 FQGNSA. This CDR3 spans 13 amino acids. CDR3 sequence reads: CASSPDRGGEQYF. The CDR3 nucleotides read TGTGCCAGCAGCCCGGACAGGGGGGGCGAGCAGTACTTC. The full variable domain, with the rest looked up from reference TRBV7-2 and TRBJ2-7, is GAGVSQSPSNKVTEKGKDVELRCDPISGHTALYWYRQSLGQGLEFLIYFQGNSAPDKSGLPSDRFSAERTGGSVSTLTIQRTQQEDSAVYLCASSPDRGGEQYFGPGTRLTVT.

V gene TRBV13 combines with J gene TRBJ2-5, with 8 positions matching TRBD1. With V trimmed by 5 bases and J by 4 bases, 6 bases remained unmatched. The CDR3 is 14 amino acids. Germline CDR1 reads PRHDT; CDR2 reads FYEKMQ (reference sequence). The CDR3 DNA is TGTGCCAGCAGCCCAAGACAGGGGACAGAGACCCAGTACTTC. Amino acid sequence: CASSPRQGTETQYF.

This clonotype was detected a few times. The chain combines TRBV9 with TRBJ2-4, with TRBD2 matching 13 bases. Germline V CDR1 and CDR2: SGDLS, YYNGEE. The CDR3 has 18 amino acids. V was pared by 3 bases and J by 8 bases, with 14 bases of the junction left unmatched. This CDR3 is CASSAEAGTSGIGDIQYF. CDR3 DNA sequence: TGTGCCAGCAGCGCAGAAGCCGGGACTAGCGGGATAGGGGACATTCAGTACTTC.

This clonotype was seen a handful of times. V is TRBV20-1 and J is TRBJ2-1, with 15 bases matching TRBD2. Germline V gene lookup returns CDR1 DFQATT and CDR2 SNEGSKA (reference sequence). The CDR3 runs to 15 residues. In nucleotides, the CDR3 is TGCGGGGGACTAGCGGGAGGTAGGAGCTACAATGAGCAGTTCTTC. The encoded protein is CGGLAGGRSYNEQFF.

The rearrangement joins TRBV6-5 to TRBJ1-2; 10 positions match TRBD1. CDR1 is MNHEY, CDR2 SVGAGI, per germline. The CDR3 length is 14 residues. V was pared by 5 bases and J by 3 bases, with 3 bases of the junction left unmatched. In DNA form, the CDR3 reads TGTGCCAGCAGTCGGGGACAGGGGTACTATGGCTACACCTTC. Translated, it gives CASSRGQGYYGYTF.

The rearrangement uses TRBV28 and TRBJ2-5; either TRBD1 or TRBD2 may supply D (5 bases each). The V end lost 6 bases, the J end lost 5 bases, and 19 bases lay between the germline ends. Looked up from germline, CDR1 is MDHEN and CDR2 is SYDVKM. This CDR3 is built from 15 residues. This CDR3 is CASSPAEGPRETQYF. CDR3 coding DNA: TGTGCCAGCAGCCCGGCAGAGGGACCTCGGGAGACCCAGTACTTC.